What follows describes a single TCR beta chain. This entry belongs to a study of blood T cell repertoires in COVID-19. TCRdb keeps only in-frame clones here, not all; method: immunoSEQ multiplex PCR. The table lists roughly 150,000 clones, 70% to 80% of them singletons. CDR1 is MGHRA and CDR2 is YSYEKL in the germline V gene. The trim removed 2 bases at V and 8 bases at J, leaving 3 bases unmatched. This CDR3 has 14 residues. Input material: peripheral blood. The chain combines TRBV4-1 with TRBJ2-1; 10 nucleotides agree with TRBD2. The receptor's source is a man aged 55 to 70 with acute or convalescent COVID-19. CDR3 loop: CASSQLAGAYEQFF. In DNA form, the CDR3 reads TGCGCCAGCAGCCAACTAGCGGGGGCTTATGAGCAGTTCTTC.